This T cell receptor beta chain was sequenced in a study of Ad26.COV2.S vaccination and SARS-CoV-2 variants. For the study at large: The donor was enrolled in the Ad26.COV2.S arm of the COV1001 trial.

Assay: immunoSEQ multiplex PCR; the TCRdb copy retains only in-frame clones and omits some. The data show about 320,000 clones, around four fifths seen once. The germline CDR1 and CDR2 sequences are SGHRS and YFSETQ. J was trimmed by 0 bases and V by 7 bases; bases with no gene match: 7. This CDR3 is built from 14 residues. The treatment is: some 20 received Ad26.COV2.S at low or high dose, single or two shots; 5 received placebo; per-sample allocation not given. The investigators took samples on day 63 after the first vaccine or placebo injection. This receptor was identified in a person aged 18-65 years who received the Ad26.COV2.S COVID-19 vaccine or a placebo. The starting material was peripheral blood, obtained in a trial of Ad26.COV2.S vaccine versus placebo. The chain links TRBV5-1 to TRBJ2-7, with TRBD2 matching over 7 bases. CDR3 DNA sequence: TGCGCCAGCGCAACGGGGGGAGGCTCCTACGAGCAGTACTTC. Its translation: CASATGGGSYEQYF.